This T cell receptor beta chain stems from a study of T cells after yellow fever vaccination. Study conclusions and caveats: Weaker overall, the secondary response nonetheless peaked faster (day 5 versus 15).

In this sample, this clonotype turned up a few times. Its antigen is as yet unknown. TCRdb re-derived calls from the 5' RACE reads in MiXCR, one entry per CDR3 protein. Of about 580,000 distinct CDR3 sequences in the sample, 17% were seen once. This CDR3 spans 15 amino acids. Germline CDR1 and CDR2: MNHNS and SASEGT. The V and J ends lost 6 bases and 5 bases, in that order; junction bases with no gene match: 7. This receptor was identified in a man aged 18-30 years who received the YFV17D yellow fever vaccine. The gene calls are TRBV6-1 and TRBJ1-5; TRBD1 aligns across 10 bases. The source material was PBMCs, sampled 5 days after the first yellow fever vaccination. Here the CDR3 reads CASSQGQGTDQPQHF. The CDR3 DNA reads as TGTGCCAGCAGCCAGGGACAGGGGACCGATCAGCCCCAGCATTTT.